The T cell receptor (beta chain) described here comes from a study of T cell repertoires in cytomegalovirus infection. The length of the CDR3 is 13 residues. CDR1 MDHEN and CDR2 SYDVKM come from the germline V gene. The V gene lost 6 bases and the J gene lost 0 bases, with 9 bases spanning the gap. TCRdb re-analysed the reads in MiXCR, keeping a single row per CDR3 protein. The table includes 160,000 or so distinct CDR3 sequences, roughly a fifth detected once. This clonotype has only a few counts. Its cognate antigen is unknown. The chain couples TRBV28 to TRBJ2-7; the D is unclear. The clonotype originates from a human donor in good health (CMV status not recorded). Some clones in this sample may be carry-over from other donors' samples. This sample comprised CD8+ T cells from cultured PBMCs, obtained from culture after CMV antigen stimulation. In DNA form, the CDR3 reads TGTGCCAGCAGCCCACGCAACTCCTACGAGCAGTACTTC. It translates to CASSPRNSYEQYF.